There are a few counts of the clone carrying this T cell receptor beta chain. Its antigen is undetermined. The sample originates from a study of T cell responses to AZD1222 COVID-19 vaccine. Assay: immunoSEQ multiplex PCR; the TCRdb copy retains only in-frame clones and omits some. The profile shows 88,000 or so clones, approximately 91% of them singletons. The CDR3 totals 22 residues. Second-dose intervals near 4 or 12 weeks were combined. Study findings and constraints: Spike was spanned by vaccine-associated CD4 TCRs, with dominance at 160-218 and 743-854. Mostly white British, mostly female donors; authors suggested clonal diversity may be underestimated.

This receptor was identified in an adult who received the AZD1222 COVID-19 vaccine. The sample consisted of peripheral blood, taken 28 days after the second AZD1222 dose. The V call is TRBV21-1, the J call TRBJ1-5. TRBV21-1 is recorded as a pseudogene. The CDR3 sequence is CASSKAGWKKDRIVLRNQPQHF. DNA for the CDR3: TGTGCCAGCAGCAAAGCCGGATGGAAAAAGGACCGGATCGTTTTGCGCAATCAGCCCCAGCATTTT.